The rows below give T cell receptor beta chains drawn from one sample of a study of CD8+ T cells in alopecia areata. Method: immunoSEQ multiplex PCR; TCRdb's copy keeps in-frame clones and lacks some. Here the sample spans about 160,000 clones, 50% to 70% being singletons. Sequenced material: CD4+ T cells sorted from blood, taken at week 4, from a patient treated with tofacitinib. The receptors shown here come from a human donor with alopecia areata. CDR3s include the opening cysteine and the closing phenylalanine or tryptophan. D genes are given only for firm matches. For some rows the clone size is stated as once, few or many, or as a class when expanded; others skip it.

d_gene	j_gene	v_gene	abundance	CDR3aa	CDR3nt
NA	TRBJ2-7	TRBV1	once	CTSSHTGRGDYEQYF	TGCACCAGCAGCCACACGGGGCGCGGAGATTACGAGCAGTACTTC
NA	TRBJ2-3	TRBV29-1	NA	CSVGWMGPNTQYF	TGCAGCGTGGGGTGGATGGGACCAAATACGCAGTATTTT
NA	TRBJ2-3	TRBV14	few	CASSQPVGSTQYF	TGTGCCAGCAGCCAACCTGTAGGGAGTACGCAGTATTTT
NA	TRBJ2-6	TRBV9	few	CASSVDGGDSLANVLTF	TGTGCCAGCAGCGTAGATGGGGGAGACAGCCTAGCCAACGTCCTGACTTTC
TRBD1	TRBJ2-7	TRBV2	NA	CASRIGTGGAGEQYF	TGTGCCAGCAGGATCGGGACAGGGGGCGCGGGGGAGCAGTACTTC
NA	TRBJ1-1	TRBV7-2	NA	CASSLPSPNTEAFF	TGTGCCAGCAGCTTGCCGTCACCGAACACTGAAGCTTTCTTT
NA	TRBJ2-2	TRBV29-1	NA	CSVSPVGANTGELFF	TGCAGCGTCTCCCCAGTTGGGGCGAACACCGGGGAGCTGTTTTTT
NA	TRBJ2-7	TRBV4-3	once	CASSRGTYGGYEQYF	TGCGCCAGCAGCCGAGGGACTTACGGCGGCTACGAGCAGTACTTC
TRBD1	TRBJ2-5	TRBV29-1	few	CSVGQGRETQYF	TGCAGCGTAGGACAGGGTCGAGAGACCCAGTACTTC
TRBD2	TRBJ2-3	TRBV29-1	NA	CSVASGGTTDTQYF	TGCAGCGTTGCGAGCGGGGGGACCACAGATACGCAGTATTTT
NA	TRBJ2-5	TRBV11-2	NA	CASSAPYQETQYF	TGTGCCAGCAGCGCCCCGTACCAAGAGACCCAGTACTTC
NA	TRBJ2-2	TRBV23-1	few	CASSHWGPGELFF	TGCGCCAGCAGTCATTGGGGGCCCGGGGAGCTGTTTTTT
TRBD1	TRBJ2-3	TRBV7-3	NA	CASSLDRGDTQYF	TGTGCCAGCAGCTTAGACAGGGGCGATACGCAGTATTTT
NA	TRBJ2-1	TRBV7-8	NA	CASSPRFGADEQFF	TGTGCCAGCAGCCCCCGGTTTGGGGCAGATGAGCAGTTCTTC
NA	TRBJ1-1	TRBV7-2	NA	CASSFSSPNTEAFF	TGTGCCAGCAGCTTTTCAAGTCCGAACACTGAAGCTTTCTTT
NA	TRBJ2-7	TRBV30	few	CAWSGTGYEQYF	TGTGCCTGGAGTGGGACGGGGTACGAGCAGTACTTC
NA	TRBJ2-7	TRBV11-2	NA	CASSPGPDHLEQYF	TGTGCCAGCAGCCCGGGACCGGACCATCTCGAGCAGTACTTC
NA	TRBJ2-6	TRBV7-9	NA	CASSLVGSGANVLTF	TGTGCCAGCAGCTTAGTAGGGTCTGGGGCCAACGTCCTGACTTTC
NA	TRBJ1-4	TRBV6-5	NA	CASSYSFATNEKLFF	TGTGCCAGCAGTTACTCGTTTGCAACTAATGAAAAACTGTTTTTT
TRBD1	TRBJ1-6	TRBV30	once	CAWSGTERFRPPLHF	TGTGCCTGGAGCGGGACAGAGCGTTTTCGGCCACCCCTCCACTTT
NA	TRBJ2-5	TRBV5-1	NA	CASSLEASGGQYF	TGCGCCAGCAGCTTGGAGGCATCCGGGGGCCAGTACTTC
TRBD1	TRBJ1-1	TRBV6-6	few	CASSYGTGGIEAFF	TGTGCCAGCAGTTACGGGACAGGCGGCATCGAAGCTTTCTTT
NA	TRBJ1-1	TRBV5-6	NA	CASSLGEIFTEAFF	TGTGCCAGCAGCTTGGGGGAGATATTCACTGAAGCTTTCTTT
TRBD1	TRBJ1-4	TRBV19	few	CASSPTGMNEKLFF	TGTGCCAGTAGCCCGACAGGGATGAATGAAAAACTGTTTTTT
TRBD1	TRBJ1-6	TRBV7-2	NA	CASTGYRGYSPLHF	TGTGCCAGCACCGGGTACAGGGGATATTCACCCCTCCACTTT
NA	TRBJ1-2	TRBV7-8	NA	CASSLADQGIGYGYTF	TGTGCCAGCAGCTTAGCGGATCAGGGCATCGGCTATGGCTACACCTTC
NA	TRBJ1-6	TRBV30	NA	CACQLDSYNSPLHF	TGTGCCTGCCAATTGGACAGTTATAATTCACCCCTCCACTTT
NA	TRBJ2-4	TRBV27	few	CASRGTAPHIQYF	TGTGCCAGCAGAGGGACGGCGCCTCACATTCAGTACTTC
NA	TRBJ1-1	TRBV14	NA	CASSQDMAGYNTEAFF	TGTGCCAGCAGCCAAGATATGGCCGGATATAACACTGAAGCTTTCTTT
NA	TRBJ2-1	TRBV4-1	few	CASSQGHHNEQFF	TGCGCCAGCAGCCAGGGACATCACAATGAGCAGTTCTTC
TRBD1	TRBJ2-3	TRBV5-4	NA	CASSLAQGDSDTQYF	TGTGCCAGCAGCTTGGCCCAGGGGGATTCAGATACGCAGTATTTT
TRBD2	TRBJ2-5	TRBV29-1	NA	CSVEDSGGKETQYF	TGCAGCGTTGAAGATAGCGGGGGGAAAGAGACCCAGTACTTC
NA	TRBJ2-3	TRBV2	NA	CASRPGGTDTQYF	TGTGCCAGCCGGCCAGGGGGCACAGATACGCAGTATTTT